The 17 T cell receptor beta chains below were found in one sample sequenced in a study of blood T cells in healthy people across ages. The authors ran a second PCR of about 6 to 11 cycles using a sample-barcoded 5' primer and a J-beta primer mix. Using its own MiXCR run on the 5' RACE reads, TCRdb lists one record per CDR3 protein. This sample has some 1.5 million distinct CDR3 sequences, with less than 45% found just once. Sequencing input: blood. Source of these receptors: a woman under 30 in good health.

The chain couples TRBV6-4 to TRBJ2-1; 8 bases are shared with TRBD2. Germline V gene lookup returns CDR1 MRHNA and CDR2 SNTAGT. After removal of 6 bases from V and 6 bases from J, the junction contained 10 bases not matched to a gene. The CDR3 is 15 amino acids. The DNA of the CDR3 is TGTGCCAGCAGCGTACTAGCGGCGGCTTCCAATGAGCAGTTCTTC. Translating gives CASSVLAAASNEQFF.

Regarding this clonotype: Its ends do not fully match the called genes, so a read error is possible. The V call is TRBV5-4, the J call TRBJ1-4; 7 bases are shared with TRBD1. Germline CDR1 is SGHNT and CDR2 is YYREEE (reference sequence). The length of the CDR3 is 17 residues. CDR3 DNA: TGTGCCAGCAGCTTGGAGGGACAGAGAGGCACTAATGAAAAGCTGTTTTTT. Encoded protein: CASSLEGQRGTNEKLFF.

In this sample, this clonotype turned up a few times. The genes are TRBV6-5 and TRBJ2-5; D unclear. The DNA matches TRBJ2-7 better at its end, which makes the J call doubtful. Germline V CDR1 and CDR2: MNHEY, SVGAGI. There are 11 residues in the CDR3. The chain's CDR3 is CASTADDEQYF. CDR3 DNA: TGTGCCAGCACTGCTGACGACGAGCAGTACTTC.

This clonotype has more than one count but fewer than ten. The chain uses TRBV24-1 and TRBJ2-6; D uncertain. The V end was cut by 4 bases, the J end by 3 bases, with 15 bases between. This CDR3 contains 17 residues. Germline V CDR1 and CDR2: KGHDR, SFDVKD. The CDR3 DNA reads as TGTGCCACCAGTGACCCCGGGTCAAGGAATGGGGCCAACGTCCTGACTTTC. Encoded protein: CATSDPGSRNGANVLTF.

This clonotype was seen a handful of times. The chain couples TRBV7-9 to TRBJ2-7, with D tentatively TRBD1 (6 bases). The V and J ends lost 5 bases and 3 bases respectively, with 11 bases between them. CDR3 length equals 13 residues. Germline lookup yields CDR1 SEHNR and CDR2 FQNEAQ (reference sequence). The CDR3 region has the DNA TGTGCCAGCAGCCGATTACAGGGCTACGAGCAGTACTTC. Residues: CASSRLQGYEQYF.

The chain combines TRBV20-1 with TRBJ2-7, with D perhaps matching TRBD1 or TRBD2 (5 bases each). The V end was cut by 3 bases, the J end by 1 base, with 13 bases between. Germline assignment: CDR1 DFQATT and CDR2 SNEGSKA (reference sequence). The CDR3 spans 14 residues. This chain's CDR3 is CSARRQGVSYEQYF. In DNA, the CDR3 is TGCAGTGCTAGGCGCCAGGGAGTATCCTACGAGCAGTACTTC.

This clonotype has more than one count but fewer than ten. The rearrangement joins TRBV7-9 to TRBJ1-2; D unresolved. The V end was cut by 3 bases, the J end by 4 bases, with 9 bases between. Germline values: CDR1 SEHNR, CDR2 FQNEAQ (reference sequence). CDR3 length equals 13 residues. The DNA of the CDR3 is TGTGCCAGCAGCTTCCAGACGGGCTATGGCTACACCTTC. Residues: CASSFQTGYGYTF.

This clonotype was seen a few times. This sequence joins TRBV20-1 and TRBJ1-1; TRBD1 matches 8 bases. Germline assignment: CDR1 DFQATT and CDR2 SNEGSKA (reference sequence). This CDR3 is built from 15 residues. Trimming took 3 bases from V and 6 from J; bases not matched to a gene: 12. This CDR3 reads CSARHAGTGVPEAFF. As DNA, the CDR3 is TGCAGTGCTAGGCACGCCGGGACAGGAGTGCCTGAAGCTTTCTTT.

The rearrangement links TRBV5-1 to TRBJ1-2; 7 bases line up with TRBD1. Germline CDR1 reads SGHRS; CDR2 reads YFSETQ. Trimming cost V 2 bases and J 1 base; bases outside gene matches: 5. CDR3 length: 15 amino acids. The DNA for the CDR3 is TGCGCCAGCAGCTTTGGGACAGCACTTAACTATGGCTACACCTTC. This encodes CASSFGTALNYGYTF.

In this sample, this clonotype turned up a few times. This chain links TRBV28 with TRBJ2-4, with TRBD2 matching 8 bases. Judging by the DNA end, TRBJ2-7 fits better; the J call may be wrong. The germline CDR1 and CDR2 sequences are MDHEN and SYDVKM. The CDR3 covers 14 residues. CDR3 sequence: CASSVSGGGFEQYF. The CDR3 bases are TGTGCCAGCAGTGTATCTGGCGGGGGGTTCGAGCAGTACTTC.

V gene TRBV7-2 combines with J gene TRBJ1-2; 8 nucleotides match TRBD1. CDR1 is SGHTA, CDR2 FQGNSA, per germline. This CDR3 spans 14 amino acids. The V segment lost 5 bases and the J segment 6 bases; nucleotides outside the gene matches: 8. The CDR3 DNA reads as TGTGCCAGCAGCGTAGATGGACAGGGTGATGGCTACACCTTC. Translated: CASSVDGQGDGYTF. The whole variable domain, remainder taken from reference TRBV7-2 and TRBJ1-2, is GAGVSQSPSNKVTEKGKDVELRCDPISGHTALYWYRQSLGQGLEFLIYFQGNSAPDKSGLPSDRFSAERTGGSVSTLTIQRTQQEDSAVYLCASSVDGQGDGYTFGSGTRLTVV.

This clonotype came up a few times. The V and J genes are TRBV7-9 and TRBJ1-1; D is possibly TRBD1 (5 bases). This CDR3 contains 14 residues. Germline loops: CDR1 SEHNR, CDR2 FQNEAQ (reference sequence). Between the trimmed V and J ends, which lost 4 bases and 5 bases, there was a span of 14 bases. CDR3 nucleotides: TGTGCCAGCAGCTCGACACTAGCAGGGACTGAAGCTTTCTTT. Translation gives CASSSTLAGTEAFF.

This clonotype appeared many times. This sequence joins TRBV29-1 and TRBJ1-2, with D possibly TRBD1 on 5 matching bases. The V end lost 5 bases, the J end lost 8 bases, and 18 bases lay between the germline ends. The CDR3 has 13 residues. The germline V gene has CDR1 SQVTM and CDR2 ANQGSEA. The chain's CDR3 is CSVWDGLYIGYTF. DNA of the CDR3: TGCAGCGTTTGGGACGGCCTCTATATAGGCTACACCTTC. The full variable domain, completed using reference TRBV29-1 and TRBJ1-2, is SAVISQKPSRDICQRGTSLTIQCQVDSQVTMMFWYRQQPGQSLTLIATANQGSEATYESGFVIDKFPISRPNLTFSTLTVSNMSPEDSSIYLCSVWDGLYIGYTFGSGTRLTVV.

Only a few counts were recorded for this clonotype. The chain recombines TRBV12-3 or TRBV12-4 with TRBJ2-3; D gene ambiguous. V lost 3 bases and J 2 bases, leaving 12 bases between the germline ends. The CDR3 contains 15 residues. The CDR3 sequence is CASSFSSLTTDTQYF. Written as DNA, the CDR3 is TGTGCCAGCAGTTTCAGCAGCCTCACCACAGATACGCAGTATTTT.

The chain combines TRBV15 with TRBJ2-7; 9 bases are shared with TRBD1. The CDR3 loop spans 14 amino acids. Germline V gives CDR1 LNHNV, CDR2 YYDKDF (reference sequence). V lost 4 bases to trimming and J lost 4 bases; unmatched junction nucleotides: 5. CDR3 DNA: TGTGCCACCAGCATAGGACAGGGGTGGTACGAGCAGTACTTC. Translating gives CATSIGQGWYEQYF.

This chain joins TRBV9 and TRBJ2-3; no clear D gene. Germline CDR1 and CDR2: SGDLS and YYNGEE. The germline V and J ends were trimmed by 4 bases and 8 bases, with 17 bases remaining between them. CDR3 length equals 14 residues. The CDR3 region is CASSPPSRGGTQYF. CDR3 sequence (DNA): TGTGCCAGCAGCCCCCCGTCCAGAGGTGGTACGCAGTATTTT.

V is TRBV4-1 and J is TRBJ2-5; tentatively, D is TRBD2 (5 bases). The CDR3 sequence is 14 residues long. Trimming stripped 2 bases from V and 3 bases from J, with 10 bases between. Germline V gives CDR1 MGHRA, CDR2 YSYEKL. The CDR3 region is CASSQPGIKETQYF. The DNA of the CDR3 is TGCGCCAGCAGCCAACCCGGGATCAAAGAGACCCAGTACTTC.